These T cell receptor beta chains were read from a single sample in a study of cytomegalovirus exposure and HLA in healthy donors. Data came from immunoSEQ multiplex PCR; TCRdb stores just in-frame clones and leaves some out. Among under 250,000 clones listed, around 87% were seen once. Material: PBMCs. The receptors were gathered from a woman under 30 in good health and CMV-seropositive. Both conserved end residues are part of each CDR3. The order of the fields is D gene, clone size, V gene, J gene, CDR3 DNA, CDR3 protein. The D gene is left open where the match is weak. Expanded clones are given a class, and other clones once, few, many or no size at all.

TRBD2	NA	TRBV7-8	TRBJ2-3	TGTGCCAGCAGCTTGGGACTAGCGGGAGGAGGGGCAGATACGCAGTATTTT	CASSLGLAGGGADTQYF
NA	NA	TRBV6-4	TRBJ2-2	TGTGCCAGCAGTAATTCGCAGGGAACGTCCGGGGAGCTGTTTTTT	CASSNSQGTSGELFF
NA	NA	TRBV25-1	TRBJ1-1	TGTGCCAGCAGTGACGGGGAAGAAGCTTTCTTT	CASSDGEEAFF
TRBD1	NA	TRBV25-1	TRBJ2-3	TGTGCCAGCAGTCAATCAGGGGGATGGGGGAGCACAGATACGCAGTATTTT	CASSQSGGWGSTDTQYF
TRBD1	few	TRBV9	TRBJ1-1	TGTGCCAGCAGCGATACAGGGGCGAACACTGAAGCTTTCTTT	CASSDTGANTEAFF
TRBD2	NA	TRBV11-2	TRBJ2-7	TGTGCCAGCAGCTCACAGACTAGCGGGAGCTTATACGAGCAGTACTTC	CASSSQTSGSLYEQYF
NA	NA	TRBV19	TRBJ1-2	TGTGCCAGTAGCACTGGGGGGGGATTTGGAAACTATGGCTACACCTTC	CASSTGGGFGNYGYTF
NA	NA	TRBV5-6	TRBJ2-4	TGTGCCAGCAGTTTTCACCAAGCGACAGTAAGGTTCGGGAAAAACATTCAGTACTTC	CASSFHQATVRFGKNIQYF
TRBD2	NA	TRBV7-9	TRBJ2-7	TGTGCCAGCAGCTTAGTCGGACTAGCGAAGACCTACGAGCAGTACTTC	CASSLVGLAKTYEQYF
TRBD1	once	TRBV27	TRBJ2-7	TGTGCCAGCAGCCAGGACAGGTGGGGCTCCTACGAGCAGTACTTC	CASSQDRWGSYEQYF
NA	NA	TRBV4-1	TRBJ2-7	TGCGCCAGCAGCCAAGTTGGGCCCAGCTCCTACGAGCAGTACTTC	CASSQVGPSSYEQYF
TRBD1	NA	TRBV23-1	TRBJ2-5	TGCGCCAGCAGTTCGACAGGGGGCTTAGGCGAGACCCAGTACTTC	CASSSTGGLGETQYF
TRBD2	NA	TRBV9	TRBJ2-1	TGTGCCAGCAGCGTCCTGGGCGGGAGGGCTGACAATGAGCAGTTCTTC	CASSVLGGRADNEQFF
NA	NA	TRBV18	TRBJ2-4	TGTGCCAGCTCACCACCTCGTTCGGGTCCGAACATTCAGTACTTC	CASSPPRSGPNIQYF
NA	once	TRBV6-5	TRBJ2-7	TGTGCCAGCAGGTTGCGGGCGGACGAGCAGTACTTC	CASRLRADEQYF
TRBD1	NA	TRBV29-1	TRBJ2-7	TGCAGCGTTATTTGGACAGGGGGCTACGAGCAGTACTTC	CSVIWTGGYEQYF
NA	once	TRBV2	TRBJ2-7	TGTGCCAGCAGCGACTCCGGGTCCCTCTACGAGCAGTACTTC	CASSDSGSLYEQYF
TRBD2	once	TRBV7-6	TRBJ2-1	TGTGCCAGCAGCTCCGGACTAGCGGGCGGCGATGAGCAGTTCTTC	CASSSGLAGGDEQFF
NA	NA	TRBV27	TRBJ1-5	TGTGCCAGCAGTCCCCGGGATTTCAATCAGCCCCAGCATTTT	CASSPRDFNQPQHF
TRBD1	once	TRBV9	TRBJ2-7	TGTGCCAGCAGCGCCGGGACAGGGGGGGCCTACGAGCAGTACTTC	CASSAGTGGAYEQYF
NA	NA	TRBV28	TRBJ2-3	TGTGCCAGCAGCCTCCCATCGAGCGGAACCACAGATACGCAGTATTTT	CASSLPSSGTTDTQYF
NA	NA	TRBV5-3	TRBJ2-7	TGTGCCAGAAGCTTGGGTGCGGGAACCCCTTTGCGGGAGCAGTACTTC	CARSLGAGTPLREQYF
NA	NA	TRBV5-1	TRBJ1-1	TGCGCCAGCAGCAGCATTAGATCTAACACTGAAGCTTTCTTT	CASSSIRSNTEAFF
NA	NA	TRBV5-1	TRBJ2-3	TGCGCCAGCAGCTTGGACGGACTTGGCAACACAGATACGCAGTATTTT	CASSLDGLGNTDTQYF
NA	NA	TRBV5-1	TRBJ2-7	TGCGCCAGCAGCTCTCCGGGAGTCTACGAGCAGTACTTC	CASSSPGVYEQYF
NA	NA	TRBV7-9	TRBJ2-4	TGTGCCAGCAGCACGACGGCAGGTTTAGCCAAAAACATTCAGTACTTC	CASSTTAGLAKNIQYF
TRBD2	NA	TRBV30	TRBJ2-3	TGTGCCTGGCGCCCGGGACTAGCGGGAGGGAGAGATACGCAGTATTTT	CAWRPGLAGGRDTQYF
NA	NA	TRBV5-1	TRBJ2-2	TGCGCCAGCACGGTCACCGGGGAGCTGTTTTTT	CASTVTGELFF
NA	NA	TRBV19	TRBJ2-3	TGTGCCAGTAGTAGACGTGCCGCGGAGAGCACAGATACGCAGTATTTT	CASSRRAAESTDTQYF
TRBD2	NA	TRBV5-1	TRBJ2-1	TGCGCCAGCAGCCCGAGGACTAGCGGGAGGATCAATGAGCAGTTCTTC	CASSPRTSGRINEQFF
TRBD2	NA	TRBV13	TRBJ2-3	TGTGCCAGCAGCTTGGGACTAGCGGGTAGCACAGATACGCAGTATTTT	CASSLGLAGSTDTQYF
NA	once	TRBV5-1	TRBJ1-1	TGCGCCAGCAGCTTGGATCAGTACACTGAAGCTTTCTTT	CASSLDQYTEAFF
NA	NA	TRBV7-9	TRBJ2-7	TGTGCCAGCAGCTCCGACAGGTCCGAGCAGTACTTC	CASSSDRSEQYF
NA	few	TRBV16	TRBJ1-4	TGTGCCAGCAGCCAATCACGGGGGGCCGGAAAACTGTTTTTT	CASSQSRGAGKLFF
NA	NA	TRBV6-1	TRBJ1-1	TGTGCCAGCAGTGAGGGGCCGACCAACACTGAAGCTTTCTTT	CASSEGPTNTEAFF
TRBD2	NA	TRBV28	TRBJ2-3	TGTGCCAGCACCCAGGGTGGGGTAGCGGGACTTAGCACAGATACGCAGTATTTT	CASTQGGVAGLSTDTQYF
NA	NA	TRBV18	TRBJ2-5	TGTGCCAGCTCACCACCGAGCAGGGGACAAGAGACCCAGTACTTC	CASSPPSRGQETQYF
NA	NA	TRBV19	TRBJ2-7	TGTGCCAGTAGTATAGATTTAGGGGACTCCTACGAGCAGTACTTC	CASSIDLGDSYEQYF
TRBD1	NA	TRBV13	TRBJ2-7	TGTGCCAGCGGGAACCGGGACAGGGGTTACGAGCAGTACTTC	CASGNRDRGYEQYF
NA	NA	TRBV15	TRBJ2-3	TGTGCCACCAGCAGAGATCTAGCCACAGATACGCAGTATTTT	CATSRDLATDTQYF
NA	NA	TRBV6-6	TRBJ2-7	TGTGCCAGCGCAGGGGGAGGTAGCGGAAACCGTTACGAGCAGTACTTC	CASAGGGSGNRYEQYF